Presented here are 5 T cell receptor beta chains from one specimen sequenced in a study of T cell repertoires in cytomegalovirus infection. TCRdb re-called the reads through MiXCR, storing one row per CDR3 protein. Counted here are about 210,000 distinct CDR3 sequences, under 8.5% occurring once; the ten biggest clones make up around 6.9%. The sample consisted of PBMCs. The receptors stem from a human donor in good health (CMV status not recorded). Some clones in this sample may be carry-over from other donors' samples.

This clonotype showed up many times. This chain joins TRBV3-1 and TRBJ2-7; a possible D gene is TRBD1 (5 bases). V was trimmed by 1 base and J by 6 bases, leaving 10 bases between them. The length of the CDR3 is 13 residues. Per germline, CDR1 LGHDT and CDR2 YNNKEL (reference sequence). CDR3 region: CASSQGDSREQYF. The CDR3 nucleotides read TGTGCCAGCAGCCAAGGCGACAGCCGCGAGCAGTACTTC.

This clonotype was picked up many times. The chain links TRBV7-2 to TRBJ2-2; 7 bases match TRBD1. Unmatched junction bases numbered 3, after V lost 5 bases and J lost 0 bases. The CDR3 totals 15 residues. Germline loops: CDR1 SGHTA, CDR2 FQGNSA. The CDR3 sequence: CASSPGQANTGELFF. The CDR3 DNA follows: TGTGCCAGCAGCCCCGGACAGGCGAACACCGGGGAGCTGTTTTTT.

This clonotype appeared many times. The J gene is TRBJ1-1, the V gene TRBV6-2 or TRBV6-3; D gene unclear. There are 14 residues in the CDR3. Germline V gene data show CDR1 as MNHEY and CDR2 as SVGEGT. Trimming took off 4 bases at V and 3 bases at J, with 12 bases between the two ends. CDR3 in amino acids: CASSLGKGYTEAFF. In nucleotides, the CDR3 is TGTGCCAGCAGTTTGGGAAAGGGATACACTGAAGCTTTCTTT.

This clonotype was counted at least ten times. The chain carries TRBV30 and TRBJ2-7; 7 bases match TRBD1. This CDR3 comprises 15 residues. Trimming removed 1 base from V and 1 base from J; junction bases left unmatched: 7. The germline CDR1 and CDR2 sequences are GTSNPN and SVGIG (reference sequence). CDR3 sequence: CAWSGTPGQSYEQYF. CDR3 in DNA: TGTGCCTGGAGTGGAACCCCGGGACAGTCCTACGAGCAGTACTTC.

This clonotype came up many times. The chain joins TRBV20-1 to TRBJ1-1, with a tentative D call TRBD1 (6 bases). The length of the CDR3 is 11 residues. The V gene lost 5 bases and the J gene lost 8 bases, with 12 bases spanning the gap. Per the germline V gene, CDR1 is DFQATT and CDR2 is SNEGSKA (reference sequence). As DNA, the CDR3 is TGCAGTGCTCTTGACAGGCCGGAAGCTTTCTTT. Its protein product is CSALDRPEAFF.